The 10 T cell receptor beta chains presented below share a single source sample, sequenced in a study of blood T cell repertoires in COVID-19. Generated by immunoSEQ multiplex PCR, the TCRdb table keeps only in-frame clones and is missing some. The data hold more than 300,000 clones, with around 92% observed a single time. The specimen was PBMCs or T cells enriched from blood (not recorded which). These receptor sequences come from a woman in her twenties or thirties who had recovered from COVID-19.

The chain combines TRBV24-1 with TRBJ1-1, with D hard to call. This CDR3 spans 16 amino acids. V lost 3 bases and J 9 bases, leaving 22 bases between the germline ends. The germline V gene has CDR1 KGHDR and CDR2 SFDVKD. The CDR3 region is CATSDLPSRFRKKAFF. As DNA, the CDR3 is TGTGCCACCAGTGATCTCCCATCCAGATTCCGCAAGAAAGCTTTCTTT.

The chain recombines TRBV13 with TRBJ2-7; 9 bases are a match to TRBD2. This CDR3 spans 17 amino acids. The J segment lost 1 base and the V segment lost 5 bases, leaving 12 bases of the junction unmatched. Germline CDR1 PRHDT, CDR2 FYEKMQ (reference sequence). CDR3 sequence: CASSPKGAAGGSYEQYF. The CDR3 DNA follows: TGTGCCAGCAGCCCCAAAGGTGCAGCGGGGGGATCCTACGAGCAGTACTTC.

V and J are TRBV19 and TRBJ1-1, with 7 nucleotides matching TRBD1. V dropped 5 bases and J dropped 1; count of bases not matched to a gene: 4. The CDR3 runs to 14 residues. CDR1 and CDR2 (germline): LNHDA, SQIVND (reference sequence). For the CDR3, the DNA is TGTGCCAGTAGTGCCGGGACAGAGAACACTGAAGCTTTCTTT. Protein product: CASSAGTENTEAFF.

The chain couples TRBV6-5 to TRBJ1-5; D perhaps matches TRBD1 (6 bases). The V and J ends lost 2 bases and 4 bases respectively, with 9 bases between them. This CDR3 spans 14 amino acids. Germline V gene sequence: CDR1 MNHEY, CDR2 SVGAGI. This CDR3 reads CASSYGQPNQPQHF. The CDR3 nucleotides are TGTGCCAGCAGTTACGGACAGCCAAATCAGCCCCAGCATTTT.

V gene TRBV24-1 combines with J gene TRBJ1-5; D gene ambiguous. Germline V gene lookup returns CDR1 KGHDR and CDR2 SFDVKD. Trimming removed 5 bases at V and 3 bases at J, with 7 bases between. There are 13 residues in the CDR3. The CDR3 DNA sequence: TGTGCCACCAGTGGAGGGAACAATCAGCCCCAGCATTTT. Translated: CATSGGNNQPQHF.

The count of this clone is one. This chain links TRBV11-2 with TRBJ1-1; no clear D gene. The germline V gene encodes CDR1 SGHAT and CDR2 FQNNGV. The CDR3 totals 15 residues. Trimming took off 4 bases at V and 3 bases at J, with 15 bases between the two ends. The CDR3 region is CASSSSDVGDTEAFF. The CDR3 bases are TGTGCCAGCAGCTCCTCGGACGTCGGGGACACTGAAGCTTTCTTT.

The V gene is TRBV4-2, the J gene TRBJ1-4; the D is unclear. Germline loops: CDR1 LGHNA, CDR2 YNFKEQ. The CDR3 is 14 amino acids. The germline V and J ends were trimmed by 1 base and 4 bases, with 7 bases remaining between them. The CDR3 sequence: CASSQALINEKLFF. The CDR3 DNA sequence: TGTGCCAGCAGCCAAGCACTGATTAATGAAAAACTGTTTTTT.

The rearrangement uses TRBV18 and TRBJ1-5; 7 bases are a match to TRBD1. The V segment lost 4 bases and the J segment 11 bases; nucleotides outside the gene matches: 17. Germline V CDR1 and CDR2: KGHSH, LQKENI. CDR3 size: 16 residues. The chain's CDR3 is CASSRSAGGILSAQHF. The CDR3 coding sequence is TGTGCCAGCTCACGCTCGGCAGGGGGGATTCTTTCGGCCCAGCATTTT.

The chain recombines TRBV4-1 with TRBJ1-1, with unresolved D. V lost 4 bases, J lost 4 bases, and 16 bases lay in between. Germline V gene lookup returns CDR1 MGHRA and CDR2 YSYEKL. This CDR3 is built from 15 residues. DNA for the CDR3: TGCGCCAGCAGCCCCAAGATGGCGGCCCCCACTGAAGCTTTCTTT. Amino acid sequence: CASSPKMAAPTEAFF.

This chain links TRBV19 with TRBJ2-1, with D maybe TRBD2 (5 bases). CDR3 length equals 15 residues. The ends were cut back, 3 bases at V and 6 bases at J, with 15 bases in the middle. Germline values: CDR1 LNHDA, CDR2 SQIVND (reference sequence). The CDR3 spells CASSMIEGTVNEQFF. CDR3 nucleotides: TGTGCCAGTAGTATGATAGAGGGAACGGTCAATGAGCAGTTCTTC. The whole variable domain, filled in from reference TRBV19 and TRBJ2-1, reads DGGITQSPKYLFRKEGQNVTLSCEQNLNHDAMYWYRQDPGQGLRLIYYSQIVNDFQKGDIAEGYSVSREKKESFPLTVTSAQKNPTAFYLCASSMIEGTVNEQFFGPGTRLTVL.